Listed here are 30 T cell receptor beta chains from one sample, sequenced in a study of blood T cell repertoires in COVID-19. Generated by immunoSEQ multiplex PCR, the TCRdb table keeps only in-frame clones and is missing some. The sample consists of about 240,000 clones, 83% of them appearing once. The sample was PBMCs or T cells enriched from blood (not recorded which). The source is a woman between 40 and 55 years old who had been exposed to COVID-19.

The chain links TRBV29-1 to TRBJ1-1, with a weak D call TRBD1 (6 bases). V was trimmed by 5 bases and J by 0 bases, leaving 13 bases between them. Germline CDR1 and CDR2: SQVTM and ANQGSEA. This CDR3 spans 14 amino acids. In nucleotides, the CDR3 is TGCAGCGTTAAGGACAGAATCATGAACACTGAAGCTTTCTTT. Protein product: CSVKDRIMNTEAFF.

The gene calls are TRBV20-1 and TRBJ1-2; 7 nucleotides match TRBD1. The germline V gene encodes CDR1 DFQATT and CDR2 SNEGSKA (reference sequence). This CDR3 is 11 amino acids long. The CDR3 loop reads CGKQGNYGYTF. As DNA, the CDR3 is TGCGGCAAACAGGGGAACTATGGCTACACCTTC.

The genes are TRBV30 and TRBJ2-7; D is perhaps TRBD1 (5 bases). Germline CDR1 GTSNPN, CDR2 SVGIG (reference sequence). The CDR3 has 14 amino acids. V lost 0 bases to trimming and J lost 2 bases, with 11 bases between them. The CDR3 nucleotides read TGTGCCTGGAGTGTCCAGGGCCTTACCTACGAGCAGTACTTC. This gives the protein CAWSVQGLTYEQYF.

The V and J genes are TRBV30 and TRBJ2-3; D not certain. CDR3 size: 14 residues. V was shortened by 4 bases and J by 0 bases, with 11 bases between the two germline ends. The V gene's germline CDR1 is GTSNPN and CDR2 SVGIG (reference sequence). Here the CDR3 DNA reads TGTGCCTGGACTCGCCAGGCTAGCACAGATACGCAGTATTTT. Protein: CAWTRQASTDTQYF.

This chain links TRBV24-1 with TRBJ1-5, with D perhaps TRBD1 (6 bases). The V end lost 3 bases, the J end lost 0 bases, and 11 bases lay between the germline ends. Germline CDR1 and CDR2: KGHDR and SFDVKD. CDR3 length: 16 residues. The CDR3 protein is CATSDAGTPSNQPQHF. In DNA, the CDR3 is TGTGCCACCAGTGATGCCGGGACACCTAGCAATCAGCCCCAGCATTTT.

The chain has TRBV5-6 and TRBJ1-6; possible D gene TRBD1, 5 bases. The CDR3 runs to 16 residues. V was cut by 2 bases and J by 6 bases, with 15 bases left in between. Germline CDR1 reads SGHDT; CDR2 reads YYEEEE. CDR3 nucleotide sequence: TGTGCCAGCAGCTTTATTGGGGACTGGTTTAATTCACCCCTCCACTTT. This sequence encodes CASSFIGDWFNSPLHF.

A word on this clone: Within the sample, other DNA sequences also encode this same CDR3. The chain employs TRBV6-5 and TRBJ1-2; 7 positions agree with TRBD1. The V gene end was trimmed by 6 bases and the J gene end by 3 bases; junction bases not matched to a gene: 4. Germline CDR1 is MNHEY and CDR2 is SVGAGI. The CDR3 totals 13 residues. The CDR3 sequence is CASSLGQDYGYTF. In DNA form, the CDR3 reads TGTGCCAGCAGCCTCGGACAGGACTATGGCTACACCTTC.

This sequence joins TRBV5-1 and TRBJ1-5; D call uncertain. The CDR3 runs to 13 residues. Per the germline V gene, CDR1 is SGHRS and CDR2 is YFSETQ. V was clipped by 3 bases and J by 4 bases, with 8 bases between them. The CDR3 spells CASSWAENQPQHF. Written as DNA, the CDR3 is TGCGCCAGCAGCTGGGCCGAAAATCAGCCCCAGCATTTT.

The V and J genes are TRBV10-3 and TRBJ2-2, with 10 bases aligning to TRBD2. After removal of 6 bases from V and 0 bases from J, the junction contained 7 bases not matched to a gene. Looked up from germline, CDR1 is ENHRY and CDR2 is SYGVKD. The CDR3 is made up of 17 amino acids. The CDR3, as DNA: TGTGCCATCAGCCCTAGCGGGGGTGTCGCGAACACCGGGGAGCTGTTTTTT. Translated, it gives CAISPSGGVANTGELFF.

The CDR3 DNA reads TGTGCCAGCAGTACGGGGTTCGCCGGGGCCAACGTCCTGACTTTC. This sequence encodes CASSTGFAGANVLTF. The chain links TRBV6-5 to TRBJ2-6; D possibly corresponds to TRBD2 (5 bases). Germline CDR1 MNHEY, CDR2 SVGAGI. The V end was cut by 5 bases, the J end by 4 bases, with 12 bases between. The CDR3 consists of 15 residues.

This rearrangement joins TRBV27 to TRBJ2-5; TRBD1 agrees at 7 bases. Germline V gene lookup returns CDR1 MNHEY and CDR2 SMNVEV (reference sequence). V dropped 5 bases and J dropped 3; count of bases not matched to a gene: 12. The CDR3 has 16 residues. DNA for the CDR3: TGTGCCAGCAGTGCGCGATGGGGACAGCCGAAAGAGACCCAGTACTTC. As protein: CASSARWGQPKETQYF.

The V and J genes are TRBV10-3 and TRBJ2-1; 7 positions agree with TRBD2. The CDR3 consists of 15 residues. Germline assignment: CDR1 ENHRY and CDR2 SYGVKD. The junction had 11 bases not matched to a gene; V was cut back by 5 bases and J by 7 bases. As DNA, the CDR3 is TGTGCCATCAGTTTCGGGGGGACCCTGGGTAATGAGCAGTTCTTC. This codes for CAISFGGTLGNEQFF.

This sequence joins TRBV10-3 and TRBJ2-5; D might be TRBD1 (5 bases). Germline V gene data show CDR1 as ENHRY and CDR2 as SYGVKD. V was shortened by 3 bases and J by 3 bases, with 8 bases between the two germline ends. The CDR3 is made up of 13 amino acids. The CDR3 nucleotides read TGTGCCATCAGTGACGGCAGGGAAGAGACCCAGTACTTC. Its translation: CAISDGREETQYF.

The chain links TRBV28 to TRBJ2-7; 8 nucleotides agree with TRBD1. The CDR3 is made up of 15 amino acids. Germline CDR1 and CDR2: MDHEN and SYDVKM. Trimming cost V 6 bases and J 6 bases; bases outside gene matches: 13. The CDR3 loop is CASSPPGTGRGEQYF. The CDR3 DNA reads TGTGCCAGCAGCCCACCCGGGACAGGACGGGGCGAGCAGTACTTC.

This clone showed up just once. Other DNA sequences in this specimen translate into the identical CDR3. This chain connects TRBV20-1 to TRBJ1-1; tentatively, D is TRBD1 (5 bases). Per germline, CDR1 DFQATT and CDR2 SNEGSKA (reference sequence). V was cut by 3 bases and J by 1 base, with 9 bases left in between. This CDR3 is 13 amino acids long. The DNA of the CDR3 is TGCAGTGCTAGTCGACAGCCGAACACTGAAGCTTTCTTT. This encodes CSASRQPNTEAFF.

The rearrangement joins TRBV21-1 to TRBJ1-1. TRBV21-1 is shown as a pseudogene. The CDR3 runs 14 residues. For the CDR3, the DNA is TGTGCCAGCAGCCCGGGGGGAGGGGACACTGAAGCTTTCTTT. Protein sequence: CASSPGGGDTEAFF.

CDR3 DNA: TGTGCCAGCAGCTTAGTAACGGGGACAGTTGTTGAAAAACTGTTTTTT. Translating it yields CASSLVTGTVVEKLFF. V is TRBV7-9 and J is TRBJ1-4; 7 bases match TRBD1. CDR3 size: 16 residues. V dropped 1 base and J dropped 7; count of bases not matched to a gene: 9. The germline CDR1 and CDR2 sequences are SEHNR and FQNEAQ (reference sequence).

V usage is TRBV11-1 and J usage is TRBJ2-3; D possibly corresponds to TRBD1 (6 bases). V dropped 5 bases and J dropped 5 bases, with 17 bases sitting between them. Germline V gene data show CDR1 as SGHAT and CDR2 as FQDESV (reference sequence). This CDR3 comprises 15 residues. The CDR3 region is CASSPNGQTLDTQYF. The CDR3 region has the DNA TGTGCCAGCAGCCCGAACGGACAGACGTTAGATACGCAGTATTTT.

The J gene is TRBJ2-5, the V gene TRBV5-5, with 10 bases matching TRBD1. V was pared by 5 bases and J by 4 bases, with 8 bases of the junction left unmatched. Germline V gene data show CDR1 as SGHKS and CDR2 as YYEKEE (reference sequence). This CDR3 has 15 residues. In DNA form, the CDR3 reads TGTGCCAGCAGACCCACGCGGACAGGGGGAGAGACCCAGTACTTC. Its translation is CASRPTRTGGETQYF.

This clone was counted a few times. The gene calls are TRBV3-1 (or the pseudogene TRBV3-2) and TRBJ2-3; D possibly corresponds to TRBD1 (6 bases). Trimming removed 10 bases from V and 0 bases from J, with 14 bases in between. Germline CDR1 is LGHDT and CDR2 is YNNKEL (reference sequence). The CDR3 length is 14 residues. CDR3 region: CATSTGFSTDTQYF. Here the CDR3 DNA reads TGTGCCACCTCGACAGGATTTAGCACAGATACGCAGTATTTT.

V and J are TRBV7-3 and TRBJ2-1; 13 bases agree with TRBD2. Germline CDR1 SGHTA, CDR2 FQGTGA. This CDR3 is built from 15 residues. Trimming took 2 bases from V and 9 from J; bases not matched to a gene: 4. The CDR3 sequence is CASSLHGTSGIEQFF. The CDR3 nucleotides read TGTGCCAGCAGCTTACATGGGACTAGCGGGATTGAGCAGTTCTTC.

The gene calls are TRBV7-2 and TRBJ1-5; no clear D gene. The ends were cut back, 1 base at V and 5 bases at J, with 6 bases in the middle. The CDR3 is made up of 13 amino acids. CDR1 SGHTA and CDR2 FQGNSA come from the germline V gene. CDR3 sequence (DNA): TGTGCCAGCAGCTTAGGGGCTTATCAGCCCCAGCATTTT. Translated, it gives CASSLGAYQPQHF.

The rearrangement links TRBV9 to TRBJ1-2; 7 bases fit TRBD1. The CDR3 runs 14 residues. CDR1 is SGDLS, CDR2 YYNGEE, per germline. V shed 4 bases and J 0 bases; nucleotides not matched to a gene: 3. The CDR3 loop reads CASSPGQTNYGYTF. CDR3 DNA sequence: TGTGCCAGCAGCCCGGGACAGACTAACTATGGCTACACCTTC.

This clone was seen a few times. V gene TRBV4-2 combines with J gene TRBJ2-3; D uncertain. Germline assignment: CDR1 LGHNA and CDR2 YNFKEQ. The CDR3 runs 15 residues. Trimming took off 0 bases at V and 1 base at J, with 8 bases between the two ends. In DNA form, the CDR3 reads TGTGCCAGCAGCCAAGATGGCGGCCGCACAGATACGCAGTATTTT. Its protein is CASSQDGGRTDTQYF.

J is TRBJ1-4 and V is TRBV5-6; possible D gene TRBD1, 6 bases. There are 13 residues in the CDR3. Germline CDR1 is SGHDT and CDR2 is YYEEEE. Trimming took 6 bases from V and 8 from J, leaving 14 bases between them. CDR3 coding DNA: TGTGCCAGCAACGCGATAACAGGGGAAAAACTGTTTTTT. Protein: CASNAITGEKLFF.

This chain uses TRBV21-1 with TRBJ2-2; the table's D call, TRBD2, was not checked against the DNA. TRBV21-1 is a listed pseudogene. There are 13 residues in the CDR3. CDR3 residues: CASSKAWSGELFF. The CDR3 DNA sequence: TGTGCCAGCAGCAAAGCCTGGAGCGGGGAGCTGTTTTTT.

This chain joins TRBV9 and TRBJ1-1; the match to TRBD1 covers 8 bases. Losses at the gene ends were 2 bases for V and 6 bases for J; bases not matched to a gene: 6. Per germline, CDR1 SGDLS and CDR2 YYNGEE. The CDR3 is made up of 14 amino acids. The chain's CDR3 is CASSVQGALSEAFF. Here the CDR3 DNA reads TGTGCCAGCAGCGTGCAGGGGGCGCTTTCTGAAGCTTTCTTT.

The chain carries TRBV5-1 and TRBJ2-1; 14 positions agree with TRBD2. The CDR3 covers 17 residues. Per germline, CDR1 SGHRS and CDR2 YFSETQ. The J segment lost 0 bases and the V segment lost 4 bases, leaving 3 bases of the junction unmatched. The CDR3 loop reads CASSPGTSGSSYNEQFF. The DNA of the CDR3 is TGCGCCAGCAGCCCTGGGACTAGCGGGAGCTCCTACAATGAGCAGTTCTTC.

V gene TRBV13 combines with J gene TRBJ1-1; 10 bases are shared with TRBD1. Germline V gene lookup returns CDR1 PRHDT and CDR2 FYEKMQ (reference sequence). CDR3 size: 16 residues. V dropped 5 bases and J dropped 1; count of bases not matched to a gene: 7. The CDR3 nucleotides read TGTGCCAGCAGCCAGCGACAGGGGGCATCGAACACTGAAGCTTTCTTT. Translating gives CASSQRQGASNTEAFF.

This clone was observed a handful of times. The chain is built from TRBV6-2 or TRBV6-3 and TRBJ1-1; 7 bases agree with TRBD1. Germline-derived CDR1 and CDR2 are MNHEY and SVGEGT. Losses at the gene ends were 6 bases for V and 5 bases for J; bases not matched to a gene: 9. This CDR3 contains 14 residues. CDR3 residues: CASSPRQGWTEAFF. As DNA, the CDR3 is TGTGCCAGCAGCCCGCGACAGGGATGGACTGAAGCTTTCTTT.